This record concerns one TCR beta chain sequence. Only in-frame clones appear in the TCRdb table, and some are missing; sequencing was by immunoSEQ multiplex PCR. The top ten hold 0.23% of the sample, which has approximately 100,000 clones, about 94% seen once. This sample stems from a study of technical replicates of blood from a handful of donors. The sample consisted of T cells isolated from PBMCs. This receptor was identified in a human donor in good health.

This CDR3 reads CATSRVIGGSGDTQYF. CDR3 DNA sequence: TGTGCCACCAGCAGAGTTATAGGGGGTTCGGGAGATACGCAGTATTTT. This chain uses TRBV15 with TRBJ2-3; tentative D call: TRBD1 (6 bases). Germline assignment: CDR1 LNHNV and CDR2 YYDKDF (reference sequence). V was pared by 1 base and J by 5 bases, with 16 bases between. The CDR3 consists of 16 residues.